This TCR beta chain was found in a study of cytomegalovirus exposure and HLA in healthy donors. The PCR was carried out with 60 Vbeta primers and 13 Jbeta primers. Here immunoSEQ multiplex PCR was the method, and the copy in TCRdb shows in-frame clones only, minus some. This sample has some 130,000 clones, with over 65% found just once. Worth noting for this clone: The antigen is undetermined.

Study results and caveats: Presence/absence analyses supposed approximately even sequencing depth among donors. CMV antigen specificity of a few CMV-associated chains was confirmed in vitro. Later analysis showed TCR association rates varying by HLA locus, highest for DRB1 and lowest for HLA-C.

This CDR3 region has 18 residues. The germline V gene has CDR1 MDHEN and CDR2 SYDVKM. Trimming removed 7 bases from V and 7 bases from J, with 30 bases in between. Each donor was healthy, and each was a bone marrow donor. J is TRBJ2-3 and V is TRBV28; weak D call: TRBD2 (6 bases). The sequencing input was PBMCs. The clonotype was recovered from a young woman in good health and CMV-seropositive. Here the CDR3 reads CASTRPRDLGGMRNTQYF. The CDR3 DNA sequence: TGTGCCAGCACCAGACCCAGGGATTTGGGGGGTATGAGGAATACGCAGTATTTT. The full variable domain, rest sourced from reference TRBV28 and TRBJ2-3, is DVKVTQSSRYLVKRTGEKVFLECVQDMDHENMFWYRQDPGLGLRLIYFSYDVKMKEKGDIPEGYSVSREKKERFSLILESASTNQTSMYLCASTRPRDLGGMRNTQYFGPGTRLTVL.